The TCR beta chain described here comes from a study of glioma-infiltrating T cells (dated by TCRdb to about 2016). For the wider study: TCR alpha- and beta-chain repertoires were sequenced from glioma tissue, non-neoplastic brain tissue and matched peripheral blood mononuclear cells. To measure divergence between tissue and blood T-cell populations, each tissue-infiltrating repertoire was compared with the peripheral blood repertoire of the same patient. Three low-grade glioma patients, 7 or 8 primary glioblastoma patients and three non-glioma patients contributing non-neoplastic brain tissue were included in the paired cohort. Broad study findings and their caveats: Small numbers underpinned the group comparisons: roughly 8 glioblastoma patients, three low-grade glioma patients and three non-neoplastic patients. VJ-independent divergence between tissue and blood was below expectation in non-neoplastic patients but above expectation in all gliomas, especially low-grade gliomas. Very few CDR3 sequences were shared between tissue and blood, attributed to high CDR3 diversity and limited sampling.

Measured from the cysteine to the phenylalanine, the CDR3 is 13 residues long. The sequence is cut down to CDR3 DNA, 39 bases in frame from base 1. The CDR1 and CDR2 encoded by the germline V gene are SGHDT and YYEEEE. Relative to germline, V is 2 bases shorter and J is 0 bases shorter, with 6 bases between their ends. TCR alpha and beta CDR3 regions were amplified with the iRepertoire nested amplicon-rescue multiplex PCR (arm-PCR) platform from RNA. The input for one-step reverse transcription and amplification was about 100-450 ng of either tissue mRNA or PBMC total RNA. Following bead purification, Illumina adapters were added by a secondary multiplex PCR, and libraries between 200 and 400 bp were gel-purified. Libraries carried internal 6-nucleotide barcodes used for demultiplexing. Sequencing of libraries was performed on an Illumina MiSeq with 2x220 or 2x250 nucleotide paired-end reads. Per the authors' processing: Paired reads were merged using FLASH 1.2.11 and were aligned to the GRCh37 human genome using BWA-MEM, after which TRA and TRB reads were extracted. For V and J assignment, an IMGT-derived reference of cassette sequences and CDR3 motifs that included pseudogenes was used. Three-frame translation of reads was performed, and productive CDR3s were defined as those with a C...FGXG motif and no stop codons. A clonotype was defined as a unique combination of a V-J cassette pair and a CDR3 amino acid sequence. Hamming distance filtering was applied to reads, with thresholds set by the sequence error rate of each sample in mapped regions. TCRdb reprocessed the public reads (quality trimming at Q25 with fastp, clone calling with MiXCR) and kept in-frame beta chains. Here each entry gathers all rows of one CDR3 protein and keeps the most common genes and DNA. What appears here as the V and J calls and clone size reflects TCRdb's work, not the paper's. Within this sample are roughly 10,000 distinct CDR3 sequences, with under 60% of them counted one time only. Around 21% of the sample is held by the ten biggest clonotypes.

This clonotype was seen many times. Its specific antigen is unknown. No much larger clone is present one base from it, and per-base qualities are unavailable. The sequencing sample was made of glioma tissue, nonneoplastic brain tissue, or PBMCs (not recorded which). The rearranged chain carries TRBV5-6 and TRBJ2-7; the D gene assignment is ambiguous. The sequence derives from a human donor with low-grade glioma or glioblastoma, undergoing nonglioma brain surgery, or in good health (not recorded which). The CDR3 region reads CASSFANSYEQYF. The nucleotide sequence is TGTGCCAGCAGCTTTGCGAACTCCTACGAGCAGTACTTC.